The rows below give T cell receptor beta chains drawn from one sample of a study of PD-1 blockade in classical Hodgkin lymphoma. Repertoires were generated with immunoSEQ multiplex PCR, while TCRdb's copy carries only in-frame clones and drops some. Among tens of thousands of clones listed, about 91% were seen once. Sequencing used peripheral blood mononuclear cells (PBMCs), obtained before the second cycle of nivolumab. These receptors were obtained from a human donor with classical Hodgkin lymphoma. The CDR3 runs from the conserved cysteine through the conserved F or W. The D gene is left open where the match is weak. Some rows mark clone size as missing; the rest say once, few, many or name a class of expanded clone.

>.|TRBJ2-7|TRBV5-6|TRBD1
TGTGCCAGCAGCTATCCCGGGACAGGGGTCTCCTACGAGCAGTACTTC
CASSYPGTGVSYEQYF
>few|TRBJ2-7|TRBV5-4|TRBD2
TGTGCCAGCAGCGGAGGGACTAGCAGTTCCTACGAGCAGTACTTC
CASSGGTSSSYEQYF
>.|TRBJ2-7|TRBV30|TRBD1
TGTGCCGCATTTCTAGGGACAGGGGGCTACGAGCAGTACTTC
CAAFLGTGGYEQYF
>few|TRBJ2-1|TRBV18|.
TGTGCCAGCTCCCCCACGAGTTACAATGAGCAGTTCTTC
CASSPTSYNEQFF
>.|TRBJ2-7|TRBV5-1|.
TGCGCCAGCAGGGGTGGCGGGGCCACCTACGAGCAGTACTTC
CASRGGGATYEQYF
>.|TRBJ1-2|TRBV5-1|.
TGCGCCAGCAGCTTGGGTCTCGGCTATGGCTACACCTTC
CASSLGLGYGYTF
>.|TRBJ2-1|TRBV4-1|.
TGCGCCAGCAGCCAAGAGGCCCAATCCCGGGAGCAGTTCTTC
CASSQEAQSREQFF
>.|TRBJ2-2|TRBV29-1|.
TGCAGCGTTGAATCCACTGTGGGACCCAGGGCCGGGGAGCTGTTTTTT
CSVESTVGPRAGELFF
>.|TRBJ2-1|TRBV4-1|.
TGCGCCAGCAGCCAAGGGGCCCTTTTGAATGAGCAGTTCTTC
CASSQGALLNEQFF
>.|TRBJ2-7|TRBV11-3|TRBD1
TGTGCCAGCAGCCCAGAGGGGGCCAGGGGAGCCTACGAGCAGTACTTC
CASSPEGARGAYEQYF